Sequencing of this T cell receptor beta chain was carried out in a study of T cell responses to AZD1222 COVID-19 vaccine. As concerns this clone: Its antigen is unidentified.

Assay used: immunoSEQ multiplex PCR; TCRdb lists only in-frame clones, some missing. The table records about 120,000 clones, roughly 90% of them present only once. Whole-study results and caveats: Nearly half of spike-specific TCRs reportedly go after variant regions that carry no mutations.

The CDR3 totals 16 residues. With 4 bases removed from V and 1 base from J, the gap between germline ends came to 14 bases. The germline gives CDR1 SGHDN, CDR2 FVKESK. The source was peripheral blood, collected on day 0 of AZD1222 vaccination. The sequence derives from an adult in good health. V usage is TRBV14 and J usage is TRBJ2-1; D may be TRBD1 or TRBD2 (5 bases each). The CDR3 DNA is TGTGCCAGCAGCCGAGGTGGGGGAATTTCCTACAATGAGCAGTTCTTC. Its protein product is CASSRGGGISYNEQFF.